This T cell receptor beta chain was sequenced for a study of blood T cell repertoires in COVID-19. In the study overall: Samples representing acute and convalescent COVID-19 were sourced from the United States, Italy and Spain. PBMCs, B-cell-depleted T cells, or T cells provided the cDNA or gDNA that made up the material.

Germline values: CDR1 MNHEY, CDR2 SVGAGI. There are 13 residues in the CDR3. V lost 7 bases and J lost 4; bases outside the gene matches: 2. Source study methods: From reference gene primer amplification, estimates of nucleated cell counts were derived. Here immunoSEQ multiplex PCR was the method, and the copy in TCRdb shows in-frame clones only, minus some. From that table come the V and J calls and clone size; the DNA was used to work out D and trimming. The sample records fewer than 200,000 clones, about 86% being singletons. The rearrangement links TRBV6-5 to TRBJ2-3, with TRBD1 matching 10 bases. Specimen: peripheral blood. The TCR comes from a man over 45 with active or convalescent COVID-19. This CDR3 is CASKGTGADTQYF. For the CDR3, the DNA is TGTGCCAGCAAAGGGACAGGGGCAGATACGCAGTATTTT.